This TCR beta chain is drawn from a study of T cell repertoires in cytomegalovirus infection. Across the study: Used in the study were CMV epitopes, some recently identified and HLA-C-restricted, others well-studied and HLA-B-restricted. CMV infection and matching HLA type were both indicated by public TCR beta signatures.

General study findings and limits: CMV-specific TCR beta clonotypes restricted by HLA-C dominated the ex vivo response. Identification of carriers of CMV plus the relevant HLA was performed using cumulative public TCR beta family frequency.

This CDR3 is built from 12 residues. Trimming pared 6 bases from V and 3 bases from J, leaving 7 bases between. The V gene's germline CDR1 is ENHRY and CDR2 SYGVKD. On this clonotype: Its antigen is still unknown.

From the reads, TCRdb called clonotypes with MiXCR, one entry per CDR3 protein. Of roughly 800,000 distinct CDR3 sequences detected, under 35% appear once; the ten largest clones hold around 12%. The sample in question was cultured CD8+ T cells from PBMCs, obtained from culture after CMV antigen stimulation. The V call is TRBV10-3, the J call TRBJ2-3; D is unresolved. The sequence came from a human donor in good health (CMV status not recorded). Some clones in this sample may be carry-over from other donors' samples. The CDR3 loop is CAIRNVTDTQYF. Here the CDR3 DNA reads TGTGCCATCAGGAACGTTACAGATACGCAGTATTTT.